This T cell receptor (beta chain) is from a study of spatial heterogeneity in lung cancer. Overall study context: The correlation between TCR transcript counts in tumor regions and a T cell module score from matched bulk RNA-seq was strong. Study-level results: How many expanded intratumoral alpha and beta TCRs were present tracked the tumor mutation count, which was a count of nonsynonymous mutations.

This clonotype was found a few times. The target antigen is unknown. Single TCR cDNA molecules each had their own unique molecular identifier. TCRdb redid the calling of the 5' RACE reads with MiXCR, one entry per CDR3 protein. In the table there are 12,000 to 15,000 distinct CDR3 sequences, 6.5% to 8% of which are singletons. CDR1 and CDR2 (germline): SGHAT, FQNNGV. The CDR3 loop spans 14 amino acids. The V and J ends lost 1 base and 0 bases respectively, with 5 bases between them. Time point in this sample: sample taken at primary tumor resection. Samples were donated by 72 untreated early-stage non-small cell lung cancer patients. Unsorted samples of tumor, nontumor lung or frozen PBMC had their whole RNA sequenced.

This TCR was recovered from a male donor with early-stage non-small cell lung cancer. Sample: lung tumor tissue, taken at surgery. The chain recombines TRBV11-2 with TRBJ2-3; D remains ambiguous. The CDR3 loop reads CASSLGLSTDTQYF. DNA for the CDR3: TGTGCCAGCAGCTTAGGGCTGAGCACAGATACGCAGTATTTT.